This entry lists 19 T cell receptor beta chains sequenced from one sample in a study of T cell responses to AZD1222 COVID-19 vaccine. Using immunoSEQ multiplex PCR, the repertoire was profiled, and TCRdb retains in-frame clones only, with some absent. The sample records 85,000 to 95,000 clones, roughly 90% being singletons. The sample was peripheral blood, taken 28 days after the second AZD1222 dose. These receptors originate from an adult who received the AZD1222 COVID-19 vaccine.

This clone turned up a few times. The chain is built from TRBV7-3 and TRBJ2-2; TRBD1 aligns across 12 bases. The CDR3 consists of 16 residues. Germline V gene lookup returns CDR1 SGHTA and CDR2 FQGTGA. J gave up 7 bases and V 4 bases, and 7 bases lay outside the gene matches. CDR3 region: CASSSRGTGGGGELFF. The CDR3 DNA reads TGTGCCAGCAGCTCCCGAGGGACAGGGGGCGGCGGGGAGCTGTTTTTT.

This clone was detected a few times. V usage is TRBV12-3 or TRBV12-4 and J usage is TRBJ2-5; the D is unclear. This CDR3 contains 12 residues. Trimming left V 3 bases short and J 2 bases short, with 4 bases between. CDR3 protein: CASSLTQETQYF. DNA of the CDR3: TGTGCCAGCAGTTTGACACAAGAGACCCAGTACTTC.

The chain uses TRBV5-1 and TRBJ2-1, with D unclear. V lost 2 bases to trimming and J lost 0 bases, with 9 bases between them. Germline V gene data show CDR1 as SGHRS and CDR2 as YFSETQ. The CDR3 contains 15 residues. The CDR3 nucleotides read TGCGCCAGCAGCTTCGACGCGAGCTCCTACAATGAGCAGTTCTTC. It encodes CASSFDASSYNEQFF.

The chain recombines TRBV7-6 with TRBJ2-7; 7 nucleotides agree with TRBD1. Germline assignment: CDR1 SGHVS and CDR2 FNYEAQ. This CDR3 is 17 amino acids long. Unmatched junction bases numbered 17, after V lost 5 bases and J lost 4 bases. CDR3 DNA: TGTGCCAGCAGCCGGCCTTGGGACAGCAAGGCTGGGTACGAGCAGTACTTC. As protein: CASSRPWDSKAGYEQYF.

The gene calls are TRBV15 and TRBJ1-2, with a weak D call TRBD1 (5 bases). The germline gives CDR1 LNHNV, CDR2 YYDKDF (reference sequence). V was clipped by 0 bases and J by 8 bases, with 16 bases between them. The CDR3 spans 15 residues. CDR3 sequence: CATSRDRGRVGGYTF. In nucleotides, the CDR3 is TGTGCCACCAGCAGAGATCGAGGCAGGGTAGGGGGCTACACCTTC.

This chain uses TRBV7-9 with TRBJ1-1; D not certain. This CDR3 region has 13 residues. Germline V lookup: CDR1 SEHNR, CDR2 FQNEAQ (reference sequence). V lost 5 bases and J 6 bases, leaving 13 bases between the germline ends. The CDR3 sequence is CASSPVSGAEAFF. The CDR3 DNA is TGTGCCAGCAGCCCAGTATCTGGGGCTGAAGCTTTCTTT.

This rearrangement joins TRBV4-3 to TRBJ2-1; D remains unclear. V was clipped by 5 bases and J by 3 bases, with 14 bases between them. CDR3 length equals 15 residues. Per germline, CDR1 LGHNA and CDR2 YSLEER. The CDR3, as DNA: TGCGCCAGCAGCTCGGCCCTTTTGGACTACAATGAGCAGTTCTTC. This translates into CASSSALLDYNEQFF.

This rearrangement joins TRBV5-1 to TRBJ2-2; possibly TRBD1 for D (6 bases). The CDR3 is made up of 15 amino acids. Germline loops: CDR1 SGHRS, CDR2 YFSETQ. Trimming stripped 2 bases from V and 5 bases from J, with 13 bases between. DNA of the CDR3: TGCGCCAGCAGCTTACGACAGGATATTACCGGGGAGCTGTTTTTT. Protein: CASSLRQDITGELFF.

The chain carries TRBV7-9 and TRBJ1-2, with TRBD1 as a possible D gene (5 bases). CDR1 is SEHNR and CDR2 is FQNEAQ in the germline V gene (reference sequence). V lost 3 bases and J lost 7, with 6 bases in between. This CDR3 is 11 amino acids long. This CDR3 reads CASSFGAGYTF. In DNA, the CDR3 is TGTGCCAGCAGCTTCGGGGCTGGCTACACCTTC.

This clone appeared once. The chain links TRBV3-1 (or the pseudogene TRBV3-2) to TRBJ1-2, with a weak D call TRBD1 (5 bases). The V gene lost 2 bases and the J gene lost 3 bases, with 16 bases spanning the gap. Germline values: CDR1 LGHDT, CDR2 YNNKEL (reference sequence). The CDR3 totals 16 residues. In DNA, the CDR3 is TGTGCCAGCAGCCAATCTGGGGCAGGCCCCTACTATGGCTACACCTTC. This translates into CASSQSGAGPYYGYTF.

The genes are TRBV19 and TRBJ1-2; 7 bases agree with TRBD1. V dropped 3 bases and J dropped 8; count of bases not matched to a gene: 6. Germline V gene lookup returns CDR1 LNHDA and CDR2 SQIVND (reference sequence). The CDR3 has 13 amino acids. The CDR3 loop reads CASSMIWDSGYTF. The CDR3 DNA reads TGTGCCAGTAGTATGATCTGGGACAGCGGCTACACCTTC.

This clone was detected once. The chain uses TRBV6-5 and TRBJ2-3; 8 nucleotides align to TRBD2. V trimming: 11 bases; J trimming: 2 bases; junction bases outside the gene matches: 12. Germline lookup yields CDR1 MNHEY and CDR2 SVGAGI. The length of the CDR3 is 15 residues. CDR3 nucleotide sequence: TGTGCCGCTACCCCGGGGGGGCCTACCACAGATACGCAGTATTTT. Translated: CAATPGGPTTDTQYF.

The rearrangement uses TRBV7-2 and TRBJ2-7, with D hard to call. V was pared by 5 bases and J by 0 bases, with 11 bases between. The V gene's germline CDR1 is SGHTA and CDR2 FQGNSA. This CDR3 comprises 14 residues. The CDR3 loop reads CASSPGPRSYEQYF. The CDR3 DNA sequence: TGTGCCAGCAGCCCTGGGCCTCGCTCCTACGAGCAGTACTTC. Together with reference TRBV7-2 and TRBJ2-7, the CDR3 gives the full variable domain: GAGVSQSPSNKVTEKGKDVELRCDPISGHTALYWYRQSLGQGLEFLIYFQGNSAPDKSGLPSDRFSAERTGGSVSTLTIQRTQQEDSAVYLCASSPGPRSYEQYFGPGTRLTVT.

The CDR3 DNA is TGTGCCAGCAGCTTAAATCGGGGGGTAACTAATGAAAAACTGTTTTTT. It is translated as CASSLNRGVTNEKLFF. The gene calls are TRBV7-6 and TRBJ1-4, with D perhaps matching TRBD1 (5 bases). This CDR3 has 16 residues. Trimming shortened V by 2 bases and J by 1 base, and 11 bases separated the two germline ends. Germline V gives CDR1 SGHVS, CDR2 FNYEAQ.

The chain recombines TRBV11-2 with TRBJ1-2; the match to TRBD1 covers 10 bases. This CDR3 has 15 amino acids. The trim removed 5 bases at V and 2 bases at J, leaving 5 bases unmatched. Germline V CDR1 and CDR2: SGHAT, FQNNGV. The chain's CDR3 is CASSIGQGVNYGYTF. DNA for the CDR3: TGTGCCAGCAGCATAGGACAGGGGGTAAACTATGGCTACACCTTC.

The table lists this clone with a count of one. The J gene is TRBJ2-5, the V gene TRBV6-5; possibly TRBD2 for D (5 bases). The CDR3 is 13 amino acids. Germline assignment: CDR1 MNHEY and CDR2 SVGAGI. The V end lost 7 bases, the J end lost 2 bases, and 11 bases lay between the germline ends. The CDR3 sequence: CASTTTTQETQYF. Here the CDR3 DNA reads TGTGCCAGCACAACGACTACACAAGAGACCCAGTACTTC.

The chain is built from TRBV5-4 and TRBJ2-7; TRBD2 agrees at 9 bases. This CDR3 has 14 residues. Germline CDR1 is SGHNT and CDR2 is YYREEE (reference sequence). After removal of 3 bases from V and 1 base from J, the junction contained 2 bases not matched to a gene. This CDR3 reads CASSSGLASYEQYF. The CDR3 nucleotides are TGTGCCAGCAGCTCGGGACTAGCTTCCTACGAGCAGTACTTC.

This chain connects TRBV11-2 to TRBJ1-2; TRBD1 matches 10 bases. CDR1 is SGHAT, CDR2 FQNNGV, per germline. With 1 base clipped from V and 6 bases from J, the junction kept 5 bases outside the gene matches. The CDR3 is made up of 15 amino acids. CDR3 DNA sequence: TGTGCCAGCAGCTTAGTAAGGGACAGGGGAAATGGCTACACCTTC. It is translated as CASSLVRDRGNGYTF.

The rearrangement uses TRBV25-1 and TRBJ1-4, with no clear D. Germline V CDR1 and CDR2: MGHDK, SYGVNS. V lost 4 bases and J 5 bases, leaving 8 bases between the germline ends. The CDR3 runs 13 residues. CDR3 residues: CASSVPGNEKLFF. The CDR3 DNA sequence: TGTGCCAGCAGTGTACCGGGGAATGAAAAACTGTTTTTT. Based on the CDR3 plus reference TRBV25-1 and TRBJ1-4, the full variable domain is EADIYQTPRYLVIGTGKKITLECSQTMGHDKMYWYQQDPGMELHLIHYSYGVNSTEKGDLSSESTVSRIRTEHFPLTLESARPSHTSQYLCASSVPGNEKLFFGSGTQLSVL.